This is a list of T cell receptor beta chains from one sample in a study of cytomegalovirus exposure and HLA in healthy donors. Sequencing was performed with immunoSEQ multiplex PCR; in TCRdb, only in-frame clones are kept and a portion is missing. Of roughly 160,000 clones in the sample, more than 75% were seen once. The sequenced material came from PBMCs. The source is a man aged 25-45 years in good health and CMV-seropositive. Each CDR3 is given with its conserved first and last residue. A D gene is named only where the DNA matches it firmly. Some rows mark clone size as missing; the rest say once, few, many or name a class of expanded clone.

>once|.|TRBV19|TRBJ2-2
CASSIDAVGRNLNTGELFF
TGTGCCAGTAGTATAGATGCCGTTGGGAGGAATTTGAACACCGGGGAGCTGTTTTTT
>.|.|TRBV7-8|TRBJ1-1
CASIRTAKAYTEAFF
TGTGCCAGCATCCGGACAGCTAAGGCGTACACTGAAGCTTTCTTT
>.|.|TRBV5-3|TRBJ1-2
CARSPRTVRANYGYTF
TGTGCCAGAAGCCCTAGGACAGTGAGAGCTAACTATGGCTACACCTTC
>.|.|TRBV5-5|TRBJ1-5
CASSSGGEPQHF
TGTGCCAGCAGCTCGGGCGGGGAGCCCCAGCATTTT
>.|.|TRBV15|TRBJ2-2
CATSRDPPQFSGELFF
TGTGCCACCAGCAGAGATCCTCCCCAGTTTTCCGGGGAGCTGTTTTTT
>once|.|TRBV2|TRBJ1-1
CASRTVMNTEAFF
TGTGCCAGCAGGACAGTCATGAACACTGAAGCTTTCTTT
>.|.|TRBV11-3|TRBJ1-1
CASSPQTEIMNTEAFF
TGTGCCAGCAGCCCCCAGACAGAAATCATGAACACTGAAGCTTTCTTT
>.|.|TRBV27|TRBJ1-5
CASSLSLRQPQHF
TGTGCCAGCAGTTTATCCTTGCGACAGCCCCAGCATTTT
>.|.|TRBV9|TRBJ1-1
CASSVGANTEAFF
TGTGCCAGCAGCGTAGGGGCGAACACTGAAGCTTTCTTT
>once|TRBD2|TRBV4-3|TRBJ2-2
CASSQELGLAVNTGELFF
TGCGCCAGCAGCCAAGAGTTGGGACTAGCGGTGAACACCGGGGAGCTGTTTTTT
>.|.|TRBV7-9|TRBJ2-3
CSSPLHPSTDTQYF
TGTTCCAGTCCTCTCCATCCCAGTACAGATACGCAGTATTTT
>once|TRBD2|TRBV7-2|TRBJ2-1
CASSEPGTSGGQFF
TGTGCCAGCAGCGAACCCGGGACTAGCGGGGGGCAGTTCTTC
>.|.|TRBV6-5|TRBJ2-7
CASSYSAGYEQYF
TGTGCCAGCAGTTACTCGGCAGGGTACGAGCAGTACTTC
>.|.|TRBV5-4|TRBJ2-1
CASSLSGGATSYNEQFF
TGTGCCAGCAGCTTGAGTGGCGGGGCCACATCCTACAATGAGCAGTTCTTC
>.|.|TRBV5-5|TRBJ1-2
CASSRTGGPDGYTF
TGTGCCAGCAGTCGGACTGGAGGGCCGGATGGCTACACCTTC
>.|.|TRBV2|TRBJ1-2
CASTPFRDTVYGYTF
TGTGCCAGCACCCCCTTTCGGGACACCGTCTATGGCTACACCTTC
>.|.|TRBV5-4|TRBJ2-7
CASSPTPGRGHEQYF
TGTGCCAGCAGCCCTACCCCCGGTAGGGGACACGAGCAGTACTTC
>.|TRBD1|TRBV19|TRBJ1-6
CASRTGGTSPLHF
TGTGCCAGCCGGACAGGGGGGACATCACCCCTCCACTTT
>few|TRBD1|TRBV5-6|TRBJ2-7
CASSLDRGAEQYF
TGTGCCAGCAGTCTGGACAGGGGAGCCGAGCAGTACTTC
>.|TRBD2|TRBV7-2|TRBJ2-1
CASSLALAGVNEQFF
TGTGCCAGCAGCTTAGCCCTAGCGGGAGTCAATGAGCAGTTCTTC
>.|.|TRBV6-5|TRBJ2-5
CASSLTGEETQYF
TGTGCCAGCAGTCTGACGGGGGAAGAGACCCAGTACTTC
>.|TRBD1|TRBV19|TRBJ2-5
CASSVGTEETQYF
TGTGCCAGTAGTGTCGGGACAGAAGAGACCCAGTACTTC
>.|.|TRBV5-4|TRBJ2-5
CASSRGTSQETQYF
TGTGCCAGCAGTCGAGGGACTTCCCAAGAGACCCAGTACTTC
>.|TRBD1|TRBV5-4|TRBJ2-2
CASSGDSPELFF
TGTGCCAGCAGCGGGGACAGCCCGGAGCTGTTTTTT
>few|.|TRBV5-6|TRBJ1-3
CASSLLADTIYF
TGTGCCAGCAGCTTACTCGCGGACACCATATATTTT
>.|TRBD1|TRBV5-4|TRBJ2-1
CASGRQGSENEQFF
TGTGCCAGCGGAAGACAGGGAAGTGAGAATGAGCAGTTCTTC
>.|.|TRBV7-9|TRBJ1-4
CASSTAGDNNEKLFF
TGTGCCAGCAGCACCGCAGGCGATAATAATGAAAAACTGTTTTTT
>.|.|TRBV13|TRBJ1-5
CASSWGGRSSNQPQHF
TGTGCCAGCAGCTGGGGGGGCAGAAGTAGCAATCAGCCCCAGCATTTT
>.|.|TRBV5-1|TRBJ2-5
CASSPGRAVTQYF
TGCGCCAGCAGCCCCGGCAGGGCTGTGACCCAGTACTTC
>.|.|TRBV30|TRBJ2-7
CAWAKGTAGNEQYF
TGTGCCTGGGCTAAAGGGACCGCGGGAAACGAGCAGTACTTC
>.|.|TRBV29-1|TRBJ2-1
CSAPGDGGNEQFF
TGCAGCGCCCCGGGGGACGGGGGAAATGAGCAGTTCTTC
>.|.|TRBV4-3|TRBJ1-1
CASSQDSVSAEAFF
TGCGCCAGCAGCCAAGATTCGGTAAGCGCTGAAGCTTTCTTT
>.|TRBD1|TRBV10-3|TRBJ2-7
CAITMDRAPYEQYF
TGTGCCATCACCATGGACAGGGCTCCCTACGAGCAGTACTTC
>.|TRBD2|TRBV18|TRBJ2-1
CASSPQSGRTYNEQFF
TGTGCCAGCTCACCCCAAAGCGGGAGGACTTACAATGAGCAGTTCTTC
>.|.|TRBV6-1|TRBJ2-1
CASSGFLEGAREQFF
TGTGCCAGCAGTGGCTTTTTGGAGGGGGCGCGTGAGCAGTTCTTC
>.|.|TRBV18|TRBJ1-2
CASSPAVNYGYTF
TGTGCCAGCTCACCTGCAGTTAACTATGGCTACACCTTC
>.|.|TRBV4-1|TRBJ1-6
CASSQLGQNNSPLHF
TGCGCCAGCAGCCAGTTGGGACAAAATAATTCACCCCTCCACTTT
>.|.|TRBV10-3|TRBJ1-5
CAISESWQANQPQHF
TGTGCCATCAGTGAGTCTTGGCAGGCGAATCAGCCCCAGCATTTT
>once|.|TRBV5-1|TRBJ1-3
CASSLDPRTNTIYF
TGCGCCAGCAGCTTGGATCCGCGTACAAACACCATATATTTT
>.|TRBD2|TRBV5-1|TRBJ2-1
CASSLASGSINEQFF
TGCGCCAGCAGCTTGGCTAGCGGGAGTATCAATGAGCAGTTCTTC
>.|.|TRBV25-1|TRBJ2-3
CASSDFRTDTDTQYF
TGTGCCAGCAGTGACTTCCGGACAGACACAGATACGCAGTATTTT
>.|TRBD2|TRBV7-3|TRBJ2-1
CASSLRGGLAGLYNEQFF
TGTGCCAGCAGCTTAAGGGGGGGTCTAGCGGGACTTTACAATGAGCAGTTCTTC
>.|TRBD2|TRBV6-1|TRBJ2-2
CASSGLAGGTGELFF
TGTGCCAGCAGCGGACTAGCGGGAGGAACCGGGGAGCTGTTTTTT
>.|.|TRBV7-6|TRBJ2-7
CASSPTLANEQYF
TGTGCCAGCAGCCCGACGCTAGCGAATGAGCAGTACTTC
>.|TRBD2|TRBV11-3|TRBJ2-1
CASSHIPGTSPIYSYNEQFF
TGTGCCAGCAGCCATATCCCCGGGACTAGCCCAATCTACTCCTACAATGAGCAGTTCTTC
>.|TRBD2|TRBV19|TRBJ2-3
CASSIRTSGSTNTQYF
TGTGCCAGTAGTATAAGGACTAGCGGGAGTACAAATACGCAGTATTTT
>.|.|TRBV20-1|TRBJ2-1
CSAIGNEQFF
TGCAGTGCTATCGGGAATGAGCAGTTCTTC
>.|TRBD2|TRBV11-3|TRBJ2-3
CASSLDRGGTDTQYF
TGTGCCAGCAGCTTAGATCGGGGGGGCACAGATACGCAGTATTTT
>.|.|TRBV10-1|TRBJ2-2
CASSERDTGELFF
TGCGCCAGCAGTGAACGAGACACCGGGGAGCTGTTTTTT
>.|TRBD1|TRBV29-1|TRBJ2-5
CSVETQTGVSETQYF
TGCAGCGTTGAAACCCAGACAGGGGTATCAGAGACCCAGTACTTC
>.|.|TRBV10-3|TRBJ2-7
CAISTGRLSYEQYF
TGTGCCATCAGCACAGGGAGATTGAGCTACGAGCAGTACTTC
>.|.|TRBV7-9|TRBJ1-2
CSSSSRGAPTF
TGTTCCAGCAGCTCCCGGGGGGCGCCCACCTTC
>.|.|TRBV7-2|TRBJ1-1
CASSFPGLSTEAFF
TGTGCCAGCAGCTTTCCGGGGTTGTCCACTGAAGCTTTCTTT
>.|.|TRBV18|TRBJ2-2
CASSPPRSGELFF
TGTGCCAGCTCACCACCCCGGTCCGGGGAGCTGTTTTTT
>.|TRBD2|TRBV7-2|TRBJ2-1
CASSLFRLAGASGQFF
TGTGCCAGCAGCTTATTCCGGCTAGCGGGCGCCTCGGGGCAGTTCTTC
>.|TRBD1|TRBV10-3|TRBJ1-5
CAISAFTGGDQPQHF
TGTGCCATCAGTGCGTTCACAGGGGGCGATCAGCCCCAGCATTTT
>.|.|TRBV29-1|TRBJ2-1
CRGGGADSSYNEQFF
TGCAGAGGAGGTGGTGCGGACAGTTCCTACAATGAGCAGTTCTTC
>.|TRBD2|TRBV6-9|TRBJ2-1
CASNSTNGTSLGNEQFF
TGTGCCAGCAACTCAACCAACGGGACTAGCTTGGGCAATGAGCAGTTCTTC
>.|.|TRBV2|TRBJ1-1
CATARFGGSTEAFF
TGTGCCACCGCGCGGTTCGGGGGAAGCACTGAAGCTTTCTTT